A selection of T cell receptor beta chains follows, all from one sample in a study of blood T cells in healthy people across ages. In TCRdb, the 5' RACE reads were re-called with MiXCR into one record per CDR3 protein. The sample comprises over 1,300,000 distinct CDR3 sequences, 59% of which are singletons, and 6.5% to 8% rests with the top ten. The sequenced sample consisted of blood. Receptors were obtained from a young man in good health. Each CDR3 is given with its conserved first and last residue. Fields, in order: CDR3 protein, CDR3 DNA, clone size, J gene, D gene, V gene. D genes are given only for firm matches. For some rows the clone size is stated as once, few or many, or as a class when expanded; others skip it.

CDR3 protein: CSVPGGVGELFF
CDR3 DNA: TGCAGCGTTCCCGGAGGGGTCGGGGAGCTGTTTTTT
clone size: once
J gene: TRBJ2-2
D gene: .
V gene: TRBV29-1

CDR3 protein: CASSQDMGLDRATYNEQFF
CDR3 DNA: TGCGCCAGCAGCCAAGATATGGGACTGGACAGGGCCACTTACAATGAGCAGTTCTTC
clone size: few
J gene: TRBJ2-1
D gene: TRBD1
V gene: TRBV4-1

CDR3 protein: CSARDRREVPDTQYF
CDR3 DNA: TGCAGTGCTAGAGATCGGCGGGAGGTCCCAGATACGCAGTATTTT
clone size: few
J gene: TRBJ2-3
D gene: TRBD2
V gene: TRBV20-1

CDR3 protein: CASSLYIRDFDSCTDTQYF
CDR3 DNA: TGTGCCAGCAGCTTATATATCCGGGACTTCGATTCCTGCACAGATACGCAGTATTTT
clone size: .
J gene: TRBJ2-3
D gene: .
V gene: TRBV11-2

CDR3 protein: CSVEAPPAGYGYTF
CDR3 DNA: TGCAGCGTTGAAGCACCACCGGCGGGCTATGGCTACACCTTC
clone size: few
J gene: TRBJ1-2
D gene: .
V gene: TRBV29-1

CDR3 protein: CASSQVGRVIGEDTEAFF
CDR3 DNA: TGTGCCAGCAGCCAAGTTGGCAGGGTGATTGGGGAGGACACTGAAGCTTTCTTT
clone size: .
J gene: TRBJ1-1
D gene: .
V gene: TRBV3-1

CDR3 protein: CASSLAGGPWEGYTF
CDR3 DNA: TGTGCCAGCAGTTTAGCAGGGGGCCCCTGGGAAGGCTACACCTTC
clone size: once
J gene: TRBJ1-2
D gene: TRBD1
V gene: TRBV12-3/TRBV12-4

CDR3 protein: CASSQSGGPTDTQYF
CDR3 DNA: TGTGCCAGCAGCCAGAGCGGGGGGCCGACAGATACGCAGTATTTT
clone size: .
J gene: TRBJ2-3
D gene: TRBD2
V gene: TRBV3-1

CDR3 protein: CSASRGQVGKLFF
CDR3 DNA: TGCAGTGCTTCCAGGGGTCAGGTTGGAAAACTGTTTTTT
clone size: .
J gene: TRBJ1-4
D gene: .
V gene: TRBV20-1

CDR3 protein: CASSLGVLSEQYF
CDR3 DNA: TGTGCCAGCAGCTTAGGAGTTCTGTCCGAGCAGTACTTC
clone size: .
J gene: TRBJ2-7
D gene: .
V gene: TRBV13

CDR3 protein: CASSVPLAGHYNEQFF
CDR3 DNA: TGCGCCAGCAGCGTCCCTCTAGCGGGTCATTACAATGAGCAGTTCTTC
clone size: .
J gene: TRBJ2-1
D gene: TRBD2
V gene: TRBV4-1

CDR3 protein: CASRPTGFGRGHGNTEAFF
CDR3 DNA: TGTGCCAGCAGGCCAACTGGGTTCGGCAGGGGGCACGGGAACACTGAAGCTTTCTTT
clone size: .
J gene: TRBJ1-1
D gene: TRBD1
V gene: TRBV6-2/TRBV6-3

CDR3 protein: CASSLSFRETQYF
CDR3 DNA: TGTGCCAGCAGCTTATCGTTCAGGGAGACCCAGTACTTC
clone size: .
J gene: TRBJ2-5
D gene: .
V gene: TRBV7-9

CDR3 protein: CASSQAQGRTEAFF
CDR3 DNA: TGCGCCAGCAGCCAAGCTCAGGGGCGAACTGAAGCTTTCTTT
clone size: few
J gene: TRBJ1-1
D gene: .
V gene: TRBV4-1

CDR3 protein: CASSFPQEWGYEQYF
CDR3 DNA: TGTGCCAGCAGCTTCCCTCAGGAATGGGGCTACGAGCAGTACTTC
clone size: .
J gene: TRBJ2-7
D gene: .
V gene: TRBV11-2

CDR3 protein: CASSQGPTGVYGYTF
CDR3 DNA: TGCGCCAGCAGCCAAGGTCCGACAGGGGTCTATGGCTACACCTTC
clone size: .
J gene: TRBJ1-2
D gene: TRBD1
V gene: TRBV4-1

CDR3 protein: CAWRRAGLYDGYTF
CDR3 DNA: TGTGCCTGGAGGCGGGCAGGGCTGTATGACGGCTACACCTTC
clone size: few
J gene: TRBJ1-2
D gene: .
V gene: TRBV30

CDR3 protein: CSASSGTSGYNEQFF
CDR3 DNA: TGCAGTGCTAGCTCTGGGACTAGCGGCTACAATGAGCAGTTCTTC
clone size: .
J gene: TRBJ2-1
D gene: TRBD2
V gene: TRBV20-1

CDR3 protein: CASSYGFRETQYF
CDR3 DNA: TGTGCCAGCAGTTACGGGTTTCGAGAGACCCAGTACTTC
clone size: .
J gene: TRBJ2-5
D gene: .
V gene: TRBV6-2/TRBV6-3

CDR3 protein: CASSLVPGQERSSSYNEQFF
CDR3 DNA: TGTGCTAGCAGCTTAGTCCCGGGACAGGAACGATCTAGCTCCTACAATGAGCAGTTCTTC
clone size: .
J gene: TRBJ2-1
D gene: TRBD1
V gene: TRBV7-7

CDR3 protein: CASAQTGRYQETQYF
CDR3 DNA: TGTGCCAGCGCACAGACAGGGCGTTACCAAGAGACCCAGTACTTC
clone size: .
J gene: TRBJ2-5
D gene: TRBD1
V gene: TRBV27

CDR3 protein: CSARGSGGGTDTQYF
CDR3 DNA: TGCAGTGCTAGAGGAAGCGGCGGGGGCACAGATACGCAGTATTTT
clone size: .
J gene: TRBJ2-3
D gene: .
V gene: TRBV20-1

CDR3 protein: CATSRDFESEQFF
CDR3 DNA: TGTGCCACCAGCAGAGATTTTGAGAGTGAGCAGTTCTTC
clone size: .
J gene: TRBJ2-1
D gene: .
V gene: TRBV15

CDR3 protein: CAIRGNEQFF
CDR3 DNA: TGTGCCATCAGGGGGAATGAGCAGTTCTTC
clone size: .
J gene: TRBJ2-1
D gene: .
V gene: TRBV10-3

CDR3 protein: CASSFLTGSYEQYF
CDR3 DNA: TGTGCCAGCAGCTTCCTGACAGGGTCCTACGAACAGTACTTC
clone size: .
J gene: TRBJ2-7
D gene: TRBD1
V gene: TRBV7-6

CDR3 protein: CASRIDRARYEQYF
CDR3 DNA: TGTGCCAGCAGGATTGACAGGGCTCGGTACGAGCAGTACTTC
clone size: few
J gene: TRBJ2-7
D gene: TRBD1
V gene: TRBV28

CDR3 protein: CASSVDPDYGYTF
CDR3 DNA: TGTGCCAGCAGTGTGGACCCAGACTATGGCTACACCTTC
clone size: once
J gene: TRBJ1-2
D gene: .
V gene: TRBV6-2/TRBV6-3

CDR3 protein: CASSTQLNTEAFF
CDR3 DNA: TGCGCCAGCAGTACCCAACTAAACACTGAAGCTTTCTTT
clone size: .
J gene: TRBJ1-1
D gene: .
V gene: TRBV5-1

CDR3 protein: CASSDGTWNSYEQYF
CDR3 DNA: TGTGCCAGCAGCGACGGGACATGGAACTCCTACGAGCAGTACTTC
clone size: few
J gene: TRBJ2-7
D gene: .
V gene: TRBV7-9

CDR3 protein: CASSLQRAPDEKLFF
CDR3 DNA: TGTGCCAGCAGCCTCCAAAGGGCCCCCGATGAAAAACTGTTTTTT
clone size: .
J gene: TRBJ1-4
D gene: .
V gene: TRBV7-9

CDR3 protein: CASENRDKNTGELFF
CDR3 DNA: TGCGCCAGCGAAAATAGGGACAAGAACACCGGGGAGCTGTTTTTT
clone size: .
J gene: TRBJ2-2
D gene: .
V gene: TRBV4-1

CDR3 protein: CASKLAVSYNEQFF
CDR3 DNA: TGTGCCAGCAAGCTCGCCGTGTCGTACAATGAGCAGTTCTTC
clone size: once
J gene: TRBJ2-1
D gene: .
V gene: TRBV6-5

CDR3 protein: CASSQDDGRTGNTIYF
CDR3 DNA: TGCGCCAGCAGCCAAGACGACGGTAGAACTGGAAACACCATATATTTT
clone size: .
J gene: TRBJ1-3
D gene: .
V gene: TRBV4-3

CDR3 protein: CASSRGGGTENEQFF
CDR3 DNA: TGCGCCAGCAGCCGTGGGGGGGGGACAGAAAATGAGCAGTTCTTC
clone size: .
J gene: TRBJ2-1
D gene: .
V gene: TRBV5-1

CDR3 protein: CASSQESQGSQPQHF
CDR3 DNA: TGTGCCAGCAGCCAAGAGTCCCAAGGCAGCCAGCCCCAGCATTTT
clone size: .
J gene: TRBJ1-5
D gene: .
V gene: TRBV3-1

CDR3 protein: CASSNGPNYEQYF
CDR3 DNA: TGTGCCAGCAGTAATGGACCCAACTACGAGCAGTACTTC
clone size: .
J gene: TRBJ2-7
D gene: .
V gene: TRBV27

CDR3 protein: CASSFNPFSVARSGQETQYF
CDR3 DNA: TGTGCCAGCAGTTTTAACCCGTTCTCGGTGGCGAGGAGCGGCCAAGAGACCCAGTACTTC
clone size: .
J gene: TRBJ2-5
D gene: .
V gene: TRBV28

CDR3 protein: CASSLTGTGFYGQYF
CDR3 DNA: TGTGCCAGCAGTTTAACAGGGACAGGGTTCTACGGGCAGTACTTC
clone size: .
J gene: TRBJ2-5
D gene: TRBD1
V gene: TRBV27

CDR3 protein: CSVKDRGASEQFF
CDR3 DNA: TGCAGCGTCAAGGACAGGGGAGCGAGTGAGCAGTTCTTC
clone size: .
J gene: TRBJ2-1
D gene: TRBD1
V gene: TRBV29-1

CDR3 protein: CTTSRVGGKDTQYF
CDR3 DNA: TGTACCACCAGCAGAGTGGGGGGAAAAGATACGCAGTATTTT
clone size: .
J gene: TRBJ2-3
D gene: .
V gene: TRBV15